This T cell receptor (beta chain) emerged from a study of T cell responses to AZD1222 COVID-19 vaccine. Findings of the study overall: Recipients of AZD1222 seropositive at baseline numbered only five or six. Unmutated variant regions are reportedly the target of nearly half of TCRs that are spike-specific. Vaccine-related CD4 TCRs covered spike, predominating at 160-218 and 743-854.

V shed 3 bases and J 7 bases; nucleotides not matched to a gene: 6. Germline-derived CDR1 and CDR2 are SGHTA and FQGNSA. The CDR3 has 15 amino acids. Of note for this clone: Its matching antigen is unknown.

This table comes from immunoSEQ multiplex PCR, and its TCRdb copy is limited to in-frame clones, with some not included. The table records roughly 120,000 clones, about nine tenths of them present only once. This chain uses TRBV7-2 with TRBJ2-1; 10 bases are shared with TRBD1. The material was peripheral blood, obtained on day 0 of AZD1222 vaccination. This clonotype was obtained from an adult in good health. The CDR3 bases are TGTGCCAGCAGCTTTAGGGGACAGGGGAGTAATGAGCAGTTCTTC. Translation gives CASSFRGQGSNEQFF.